The clone carrying this T cell receptor (beta chain) was observed a handful of times. Its antigen is unidentified. Template switching created a universal primer site, and the cDNA included unique molecular identifiers. One entry per CDR3 protein results from TCRdb running MiXCR on the 5' RACE reads. Of 1.5 million or so distinct CDR3 sequences listed, about 30% are singletons. V lost 3 bases to trimming and J lost 2 bases, with 11 bases between them. Germline CDR1 and CDR2: MDHEN and SYDVKM. The CDR3 runs to 15 residues. This entry is derived from a study of identical twins. Findings of the study overall: Zero-insertion analyses could be partly confounded by invariant MAIT and iNKT cells.

The chain carries TRBV28 and TRBJ2-4, with D perhaps matching TRBD2 (6 bases). The sequence derives from a newborn girl in good health. The sample comprised cord blood. The CDR3: CASSFGSGTKNIQYF. CDR3 DNA sequence: TGTGCCAGCAGTTTTGGTAGCGGAACCAAAAACATTCAGTACTTC.